This is a list of T cell receptor beta chains from one sample in a study of cytomegalovirus exposure and HLA in healthy donors. Clones were sequenced by immunoSEQ multiplex PCR, and TCRdb holds only the in-frame ones, with some missing. The table includes under 100,000 clones, 78% detected once. Sequencing was done on a sample of PBMCs. These receptors were collected from a man aged 18 to 30 in good health and CMV-seropositive. Both conserved end residues are part of each CDR3. Fields, in order: D gene, J gene, clone size, V gene, CDR3 DNA, CDR3 protein. The D gene is left open where the match is weak. Clone size appears in some rows only: once, few, many, or a class for an expanded clone.

d_gene: TRBD2; j_gene: TRBJ2-7; abundance: NA; v_gene: TRBV18; CDR3nt: TGTGCCAGCTCACCCGGGACTATCTCCTACGAGCAGTACTTC; CDR3aa: CASSPGTISYEQYF
d_gene: NA; j_gene: TRBJ1-3; abundance: NA; v_gene: TRBV13; CDR3nt: TGTGCCAGCAGCTTTGGACAAGCAGGAAACACCATATATTTT; CDR3aa: CASSFGQAGNTIYF
d_gene: TRBD2; j_gene: TRBJ2-7; abundance: NA; v_gene: TRBV4-2; CDR3nt: TGTGCCAGCAGCCAAGGGGGGACTAGCGGGAGTCGGGGCGAGCAGTACTTC; CDR3aa: CASSQGGTSGSRGEQYF
d_gene: NA; j_gene: TRBJ2-5; abundance: NA; v_gene: TRBV29-1; CDR3nt: TGCAGCGCCAGGGGAGAGACCCAGTACTTC; CDR3aa: CSARGETQYF
d_gene: TRBD2; j_gene: TRBJ2-7; abundance: NA; v_gene: TRBV7-9; CDR3nt: TGTGCCAGCACCGCGGCGGGGGACCCTAGCGCTTACGAGCAGTACTTC; CDR3aa: CASTAAGDPSAYEQYF
d_gene: TRBD1; j_gene: TRBJ2-5; abundance: NA; v_gene: TRBV5-1; CDR3nt: TGCGCCAGCAGTTTACAGGGGGCGCGGGAGACCCAGTACTTC; CDR3aa: CASSLQGARETQYF
d_gene: TRBD2; j_gene: TRBJ2-7; abundance: NA; v_gene: TRBV7-8; CDR3nt: TGTGCCAGCAGTCGTCTAGCGGTTCCCTACGAGCAGTACTTC; CDR3aa: CASSRLAVPYEQYF
d_gene: NA; j_gene: TRBJ1-2; abundance: few; v_gene: TRBV19; CDR3nt: TGTGCCAGTAGTATAGGACATAACTATGGCTACACCTTC; CDR3aa: CASSIGHNYGYTF
d_gene: TRBD1; j_gene: TRBJ2-2; abundance: once; v_gene: TRBV28; CDR3nt: TGTGCCAGCAGTTTCTTGACAGGGGACACCGGGGAGCTGTTTTTT; CDR3aa: CASSFLTGDTGELFF
d_gene: NA; j_gene: TRBJ2-3; abundance: once; v_gene: TRBV4-1; CDR3nt: TGCGCCAGCAGCCAATGGGACTTCGATACGCAGTATTTT; CDR3aa: CASSQWDFDTQYF
d_gene: TRBD1; j_gene: TRBJ2-7; abundance: NA; v_gene: TRBV9; CDR3nt: TGTGCCAGCAGCGTAGGAAGGGACAGCACCTACGAGCAGTACTTC; CDR3aa: CASSVGRDSTYEQYF
d_gene: NA; j_gene: TRBJ1-1; abundance: NA; v_gene: TRBV5-1; CDR3nt: TGCGCCAGCAGCTCCAAACAGGGTTGGTCTGGTGAAGCTTTCTTT; CDR3aa: CASSSKQGWSGEAFF
d_gene: NA; j_gene: TRBJ2-7; abundance: NA; v_gene: TRBV5-1; CDR3nt: TGCGCCAGCAGCTTGCAGGGGTACGAGCAGTACTTC; CDR3aa: CASSLQGYEQYF
d_gene: NA; j_gene: TRBJ1-2; abundance: NA; v_gene: TRBV6-6; CDR3nt: TGTGCCAGCAGTTACTCAGGCGGGGGCTACACCTTC; CDR3aa: CASSYSGGGYTF
d_gene: NA; j_gene: TRBJ2-7; abundance: NA; v_gene: TRBV28; CDR3nt: TGTGCCAGCAGTTGGGGGGATCTCTCCTACGAGCAGTACTTC; CDR3aa: CASSWGDLSYEQYF
d_gene: TRBD2; j_gene: TRBJ2-5; abundance: NA; v_gene: TRBV5-6; CDR3nt: TGTGCCAGCAGCTTGCCGGGACTAGCGGGAGGAGAGACCCAGTACTTC; CDR3aa: CASSLPGLAGGETQYF
d_gene: TRBD1; j_gene: TRBJ2-7; abundance: NA; v_gene: TRBV28; CDR3nt: TGTGCCAGCAGTACCCGGGACAGGAGCTACGAGCAGTACTTC; CDR3aa: CASSTRDRSYEQYF
d_gene: NA; j_gene: TRBJ2-1; abundance: NA; v_gene: TRBV11-2; CDR3nt: TGTGCCAGCAGCTTAGAGCTGGGGGCCTATGAGCAGTTCTTC; CDR3aa: CASSLELGAYEQFF
d_gene: NA; j_gene: TRBJ1-5; abundance: NA; v_gene: TRBV28; CDR3nt: TGTGCCAGCAGCCTAGGACAGATTAGCAATCAGCCCCAGCATTTT; CDR3aa: CASSLGQISNQPQHF
d_gene: TRBD1; j_gene: TRBJ2-1; abundance: once; v_gene: TRBV29-1; CDR3nt: TGCAGCGTTCAAAACCGTGTACAGGGGTATGAGCAGTTCTTC; CDR3aa: CSVQNRVQGYEQFF
d_gene: TRBD2; j_gene: TRBJ2-3; abundance: NA; v_gene: TRBV29-1; CDR3nt: TGCAGCGTTGGAGTAGCGGGAGTTCGGGGAGATACGCAGTATTTT; CDR3aa: CSVGVAGVRGDTQYF
d_gene: TRBD1; j_gene: TRBJ2-7; abundance: few; v_gene: TRBV27; CDR3nt: TGTGCCAGCGGCTTGACAGGGTCGTACGAGCAGTACTTC; CDR3aa: CASGLTGSYEQYF
d_gene: NA; j_gene: TRBJ1-2; abundance: NA; v_gene: TRBV19; CDR3nt: TGTGCCAGTAGTATGGGTCAGTTGGAGTACACCTTC; CDR3aa: CASSMGQLEYTF
d_gene: TRBD2; j_gene: TRBJ2-7; abundance: NA; v_gene: TRBV29-1; CDR3nt: TGCAGCGCTGGGGGACTAGCGAGCGAGCAGTACTTC; CDR3aa: CSAGGLASEQYF
d_gene: NA; j_gene: TRBJ2-1; abundance: NA; v_gene: TRBV7-9; CDR3nt: TGTGCCAGCAGTTCCGTGTCTATATCCTACAATGAGCAGTTCTTC; CDR3aa: CASSSVSISYNEQFF
d_gene: NA; j_gene: TRBJ1-5; abundance: once; v_gene: TRBV2; CDR3nt: TGTGCCAGCAGGGCGGGCCTCCGTCAGCCCCAGCATTTT; CDR3aa: CASRAGLRQPQHF
d_gene: NA; j_gene: TRBJ1-4; abundance: NA; v_gene: TRBV2; CDR3nt: TGTGCCAGCAGTGATGGGGGGACTAATGAAAAACTGTTTTTT; CDR3aa: CASSDGGTNEKLFF
d_gene: TRBD1; j_gene: TRBJ1-1; abundance: NA; v_gene: TRBV13; CDR3nt: TGTGCCAGCAGCTCCTCCTTTAAACAGGGGAGATTCTACATGAACACTGAAGCTTTCTTT; CDR3aa: CASSSSFKQGRFYMNTEAFF
d_gene: TRBD1; j_gene: TRBJ1-1; abundance: NA; v_gene: TRBV28; CDR3nt: TGTGCCAGCGAGCCTAGGGGACAGGGGTACACTGAAGCTTTCTTT; CDR3aa: CASEPRGQGYTEAFF
d_gene: NA; j_gene: TRBJ2-7; abundance: NA; v_gene: TRBV27; CDR3nt: TGTGCCAGCAGTTTCCCTCCCCCGGGGGAGGGCCCCATAGGGGGCGAGCAGTACTTC; CDR3aa: CASSFPPPGEGPIGGEQYF
d_gene: NA; j_gene: TRBJ2-4; abundance: NA; v_gene: TRBV29-1; CDR3nt: TGCAGCGTTGAGGCCTTCCAGGGAAACATTCAGTACTTC; CDR3aa: CSVEAFQGNIQYF
d_gene: NA; j_gene: TRBJ2-3; abundance: NA; v_gene: TRBV9; CDR3nt: TGTGCCAGCAGCCCACACACAGATACGCAGTATTTT; CDR3aa: CASSPHTDTQYF
d_gene: TRBD1; j_gene: TRBJ1-4; abundance: few; v_gene: TRBV6-7; CDR3nt: TGTGCCAGCAGTGACGGGACAGGGAATGAAAAACTGTTTTTT; CDR3aa: CASSDGTGNEKLFF
d_gene: NA; j_gene: TRBJ1-1; abundance: NA; v_gene: TRBV6-5; CDR3nt: TGTGCCAGCAGCCCGGGACAAAAGAACACTGAAGCTTTCTTT; CDR3aa: CASSPGQKNTEAFF
d_gene: NA; j_gene: TRBJ2-2; abundance: NA; v_gene: TRBV27; CDR3nt: TGTGCCAGTCGGAACACCGGGGAGCTGTTTTTT; CDR3aa: CASRNTGELFF
d_gene: TRBD1; j_gene: TRBJ2-5; abundance: NA; v_gene: TRBV11-1; CDR3nt: TGTGCCAGCAGCTTGGGCAGGGGGCAGACCCAGTACTTC; CDR3aa: CASSLGRGQTQYF
d_gene: NA; j_gene: TRBJ2-2; abundance: NA; v_gene: TRBV6-5; CDR3nt: TGTGCCAGCAGTTACGAACTTTTAACCGGGGAGCTGTTTTTT; CDR3aa: CASSYELLTGELFF
d_gene: TRBD2; j_gene: TRBJ2-7; abundance: NA; v_gene: TRBV5-1; CDR3nt: TGCGCCAGCGGGGAGTCGACTAGCGGGTGGAAGGACCTCTCCTACGAGCAGTACTTC; CDR3aa: CASGESTSGWKDLSYEQYF
d_gene: NA; j_gene: TRBJ2-7; abundance: NA; v_gene: TRBV21-1; CDR3nt: TGTGCCAGCAGCAAAGGACAGGGTAAAGGACCACTCTACGAGCAGTACTTC; CDR3aa: CASSKGQGKGPLYEQYF